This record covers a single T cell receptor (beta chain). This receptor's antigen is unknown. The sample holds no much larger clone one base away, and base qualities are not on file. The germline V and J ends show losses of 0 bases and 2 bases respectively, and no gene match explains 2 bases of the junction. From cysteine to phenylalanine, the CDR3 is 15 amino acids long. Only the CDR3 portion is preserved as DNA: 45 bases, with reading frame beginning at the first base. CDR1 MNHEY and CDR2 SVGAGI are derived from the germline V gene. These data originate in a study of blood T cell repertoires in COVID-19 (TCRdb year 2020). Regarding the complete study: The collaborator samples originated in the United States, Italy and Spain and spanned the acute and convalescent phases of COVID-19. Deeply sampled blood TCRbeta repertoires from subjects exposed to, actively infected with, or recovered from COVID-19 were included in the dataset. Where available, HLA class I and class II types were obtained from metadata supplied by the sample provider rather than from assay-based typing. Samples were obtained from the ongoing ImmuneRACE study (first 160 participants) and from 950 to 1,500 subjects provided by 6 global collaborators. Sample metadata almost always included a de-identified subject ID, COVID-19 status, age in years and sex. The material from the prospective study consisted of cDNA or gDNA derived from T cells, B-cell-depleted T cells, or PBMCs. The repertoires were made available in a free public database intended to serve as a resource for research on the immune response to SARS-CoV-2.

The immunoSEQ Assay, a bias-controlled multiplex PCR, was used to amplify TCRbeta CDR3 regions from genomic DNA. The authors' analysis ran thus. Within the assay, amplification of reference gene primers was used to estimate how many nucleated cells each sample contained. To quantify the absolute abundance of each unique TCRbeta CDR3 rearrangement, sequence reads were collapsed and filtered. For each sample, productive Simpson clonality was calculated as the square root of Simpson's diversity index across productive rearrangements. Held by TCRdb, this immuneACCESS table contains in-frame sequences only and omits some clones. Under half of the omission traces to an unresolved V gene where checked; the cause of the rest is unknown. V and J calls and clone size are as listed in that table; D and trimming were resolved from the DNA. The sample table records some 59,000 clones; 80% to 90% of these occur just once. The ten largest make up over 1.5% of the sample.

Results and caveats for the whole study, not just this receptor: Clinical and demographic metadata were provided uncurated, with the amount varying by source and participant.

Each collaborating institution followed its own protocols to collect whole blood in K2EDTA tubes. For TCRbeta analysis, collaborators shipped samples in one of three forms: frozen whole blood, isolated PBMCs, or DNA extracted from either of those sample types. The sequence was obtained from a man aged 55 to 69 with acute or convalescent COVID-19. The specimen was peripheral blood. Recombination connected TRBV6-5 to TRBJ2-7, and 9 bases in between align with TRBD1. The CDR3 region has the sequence CASSYSDRGPYEQYF. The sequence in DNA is TGTGCCAGCAGTTACTCGGACAGGGGCCCCTACGAGCAGTACTTC.